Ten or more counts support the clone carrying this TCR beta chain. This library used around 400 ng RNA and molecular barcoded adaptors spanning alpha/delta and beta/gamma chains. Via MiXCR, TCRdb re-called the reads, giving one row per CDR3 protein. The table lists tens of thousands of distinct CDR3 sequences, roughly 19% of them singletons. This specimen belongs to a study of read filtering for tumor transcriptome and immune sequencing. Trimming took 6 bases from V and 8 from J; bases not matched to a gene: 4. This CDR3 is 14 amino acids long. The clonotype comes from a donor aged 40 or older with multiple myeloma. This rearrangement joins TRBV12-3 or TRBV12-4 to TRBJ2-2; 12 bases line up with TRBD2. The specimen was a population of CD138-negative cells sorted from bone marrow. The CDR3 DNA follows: TGTGCCAGCAGACCTGGACTAGCGGGAGGGGAGCTGTTTTTT. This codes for CASRPGLAGGELFF.